Detailed here is one T cell receptor beta chain. The antigen it recognizes is unknown. No base qualities exist here, and no much larger clone lies one base off it. Participants in the prospective study were enrolled through a virtual design, were aged roughly 18 to 100 years, and lived in roughly 24 United States geographic areas. Cohort assignment in the prospective study relied on participant-reported clinical history from a screening survey and a study questionnaire. In the prospective study, mobile phlebotomists collected whole blood, serum and a nasopharyngeal or oropharyngeal swab from each participant. Over an approximately 2-month period, participants in the prospective study had the option of providing additional blood draws and questionnaires. Before DNA extraction, prospective study blood samples were shipped either frozen or at room temperature. This sample is part of a study of blood T cell repertoires in COVID-19 (dated by TCRdb to about 2020). General notes on the study: Samples covering the acute and convalescent phases of COVID-19 were provided by collaborators in the United States, Italy and Spain. The prospective study material was composed of cDNA or gDNA derived from T cells, B-cell-depleted T cells, or PBMCs. Subjects who had been exposed to COVID-19, were actively infected with it, or had recovered from it provided the deeply sampled blood TCRbeta repertoires that made up the dataset. The repertoires were released in a freely available public database intended as a resource for research on the immune response to SARS-CoV-2. The samples were drawn from the first 160 participants of the ongoing ImmuneRACE study and from roughly 1,300 subjects provided by 6 global collaborators. A de-identified subject ID, COVID-19 status, age in years and sex were almost always included in the sample metadata. Where available, HLA class I and class II types were obtained from metadata supplied by the sample provider rather than from assay-based typing. Broader findings and caveats from the paper: The quantity of clinical and demographic metadata differed by source and by participant and was supplied without curation.

TCRbeta CDR3 regions were amplified from genomic DNA by means of the immunoSEQ Assay, a bias-controlled multiplex PCR. The authors' analysis ran thus. Nucleated cell counts per sample were estimated from amplification of reference gene primers within the assay. To quantify the absolute abundance of each unique TCRbeta CDR3 rearrangement, sequence reads were collapsed and filtered. For each sample, productive Simpson clonality was calculated as the square root of Simpson's diversity index across productive rearrangements. This immuneACCESS table, as held by TCRdb, lists in-frame sequences with V and J called but not all clones. Of the missing ones, under half trace to an unresolved V gene in checked studies; the others have no known cause. V, J and clone size are those of that table, while D and trimming were read from the DNA. The sample records 250,000 or so clones, approximately 90% of which are singletons. The ten top clones hold roughly 4.3% of the sample.

V is cut by 0 bases and J by 9 bases, and the space between the germline ends is 15 bases. From cysteine to phenylalanine, the CDR3 is 13 amino acids long. Only the CDR3 region is kept as DNA, spanning 39 bases read in frame from base 1. CDR1 and CDR2 are drawn from the germline V gene (reference sequence): GTSNPN, SVGIG. This TCR came from a woman younger than 45 with acute COVID-19. The sequenced material came from PBMCs or T cells enriched from blood (not recorded which). The sequence is built from TRBV30 and TRBJ2-7; TRBD1 could be the D gene, as 6 bases match. The nucleotides are TGTGCCTGGAGTGTCTTACAGGGCTCTGGGCAGTACTTC. This is translated as CAWSVLQGSGQYF.